The T cell receptor beta chain under discussion was sequenced for a study of cytomegalovirus exposure and HLA in healthy donors (dated 2017 in TCRdb). Study-wide context: An earlier analysis of roughly 630 of the donors reported roughly 300 Gb of sequence data and 117 million unique TCR beta sequences from about 179 million T cells. High-throughput TCR immunosequencing, statistical association of individual TCRs with disease status, and machine learning were combined to predict cytomegalovirus infection status. A later analysis re-examined previously published TCR beta repertoires from hundreds of donors and added high-resolution HLA genotyping to investigate patterns of TCR occurrence. The later analysis used no new phenotypic data to find candidate immune exposures, relying instead on TCR beta sequences and their occurrence across donors. Across 300 to 500 genotyped donors of the cohort, an average of about 240,000 unique TCR beta nucleotide sequences per donor were sequenced, and 15% to 20% of those sequences were non-productive. Roughly 5 DR-DQ haplotypes were handled as single units for association and clustering, since linkage in the cohort was strong. The genetic ancestry cluster associated with self-reported Caucasian donors included roughly four fifths of the roughly 380 genotyped donors. An early release covering more than 500 HLA-typed donors comprised 250 to 350 gigabases of sequencing data and 65 million to 100 million unique TCR sequences. The number of donors typed differed by locus, with 629-630 for A, B, C, DRB1 and DQB1, 522 for DQA1, 600 to 610 for DPA1, and approximately 470 for DPB1. Using immunosequencing, the study profiled T cell repertoires from 500 to 800 subjects and related those repertoires to cytomegalovirus serostatus. An earlier analysis of 500 to 650 of the donors applied high-throughput TCR beta sequencing to assess whether each TCR beta V gene segment acted as functional or pseudogenic. In a later genetic analysis, genome-wide SNP genotypes for about 65% of the 666 donors were used, and that subset was treated as a discovery cohort. Donor age, sex, ethnicity and CMV serostatus were collected together with the repertoire data. The study aimed to test whether cataloging public T cell receptors could reveal signatures of past pathogen exposure. All discovery cohort repertoires had been generated using a single sequencing platform. HLA typing covered class I and class II loci at four-digit resolution. A separate validation cohort of approximately 120 different subjects was used in addition to the roughly 700-subject first cohort.

Results and caveats for the whole study, not just this receptor: Most TCR sequences were seen in very few donors, while some public TCRs were found in many individuals. In a later genetic analysis, a missense DCLRE1C variant was associated with V-gene and J-gene trimming of TCR beta chains, and the association was replicated in an independent cohort. In vitro tests confirmed that a few of the cytomegalovirus-associated TCR beta chains recognize cytomegalovirus antigens. Linkage disequilibrium might explain the correlated functional status among segregating V segments, but an unknown experimental factor could not be ruled out. The cohort was sequenced for TCR beta chains only, and without alpha or paired-chain data the features that could be detected were limited. For the cohort, immune exposure information was limited to CMV serostatus. A later genetic analysis reported fewer N-insertions in productive TCRs among donors in an Asian-associated ancestry cluster than the 666-donor mean. In an earlier analysis of roughly 500 of the donors, most TCR beta V segments appeared in productive rearrangements about 87% or about 30% of the time, broadly matching IMGT annotations. A further reported finding was that TCR beta sequences accurately predicted the HLA-A and HLA-B alleles for most subjects in the first cohort. A group of highly shared sequence variants was considered likely to be a technical artifact of the sequencing pipeline. According to the authors, the approach could potentially be generalized to other disease states and immunological phenotypes. Because counts were too low, about 17 rarely observed V segments, including chromosome 9 orphons, were excluded from the earlier analysis of 587 of the donors. In a later analysis, TCR association rates were found to vary across HLA loci, with the most associated TCRs seen for DRB1 alleles and the fewest for HLA-C alleles. Strong co-occurrence of HLA alleles, especially DR and DQ, made assigning TCR associations to individual alleles difficult. In a later analysis, HLA-associated TCR beta chains showed more clonal expansion and lower generation probabilities than non-associated chains that were equally common. Some IMGT-functional V segments, including TRBV6-2 and TRBV6-3, could not be distinguished by the 87-base-pair reads and were therefore excluded. The presence/absence analyses assumed that sequencing depth was roughly uniform across donors, and that assumption may not be true. Because HLA typing was unavailable for some donors at each locus, only the typed subset was used in association tests. A total of 150 to 200 TCR beta chains were listed by the study as associated with cytomegalovirus. According to a later analysis, parvovirus B19, influenza, CMV and Epstein-Barr virus appeared linked to several top co-occurrence clusters. In both the original and validation cohorts, the classifier was reported to diagnose cytomegalovirus status with high specificity and sensitivity. In a later analysis, most CMV-associated TCR beta chains were found to appear HLA-restricted, with HLA associations seemingly driven largely by CMV exposure. A later analysis associated some 17,000 TCR beta sequences with specific HLA alleles at a false discovery rate of 0.05.

The cohort comprised under 700 healthy bone marrow donors. At the time of sampling, all cohort members were nominally healthy, though unrecorded immune exposures were likely present. The donor was CMV seronegative and belonged to the group of several hundred seronegative cohort members. Each donor provided a peripheral blood sample, and peripheral blood mononuclear cells were used for TCR beta sequencing. Genomic DNA was extracted from the blood cell samples with the Qiagen DNeasy Blood Extraction Kit. Taken from the germline V gene, the CDR1 and CDR2 loops are SGHRS and YFSETQ. V and J lose 0 bases and 1 base, and a span of 6 bases separates them. From its cysteine to its phenylalanine, the CDR3 spans 14 amino acids. The entry retains the CDR3 DNA only, 42 bases that are in frame from base 1. The method was the immunoSEQ multiplex PCR assay. For the multiplex PCR, a mixture combining 60 forward primers for TCR Vbeta segments and 13 reverse primers for TCR Jbeta segments was used. The CDR3 region of rearranged TCR beta genes was amplified from genomic DNA by a multiplex PCR assay. The Illumina HiSeq System was used to sequence the amplified TCR beta libraries as 87-base-pair reads. On the study's bioinformatics: A later analysis tallied roughly 80 million unique TCR beta chains across the 660 or so repertoires, and about 10 million of those chains were shared by two or more donors. To remove PCR and sequencing errors, raw reads were error-corrected and collapsed into unique sequences using a nearest-neighbor algorithm that merged closely related sequences. To assign V, D and J gene segments, CDR3 sequences were aligned to IMGT reference sequences. Each retained sequence needed at least a six-nucleotide match to both a V gene segment and a J gene segment. A rearrangement was called productive if the CDR3 had no stop codons and remained in frame with V and J, and every other rearrangement was called non-productive. CDR3 was defined by IMGT convention, running from the second conserved V-encoded cysteine to the conserved J-encoded phenylalanine. The earlier analysis of about 530 of the donors excluded any sequence lacking an unambiguous match to a single V gene segment. An earlier analysis of 500 to 700 of the donors classified V segments as functional when productive rearrangements were above 56.7% and as segregating when the standard deviation between donors was above 5%. A statistical classification framework was developed to diagnose cytomegalovirus status using the catalog of TCR beta chain sequences. A later analysis assigned V and J genes by comparing TCR nucleotide sequences with IMGT/GENE-DB human TR gene sequences. Using the TCRdist pipeline, a later analysis assigned CDR3 sequences along with most-parsimonious VDJ recombination scenarios. A later analysis defined each TCR beta chain by its CDR3 amino acid sequence plus V-gene family, and excluded reads lacking a unique V-gene family. A later analysis removed 592 highly shared, low-generation-probability nucleotide sequences to deal with suspected cross-contamination and a sequencing artifact. A later analysis calculated a clonal expansion index for each public chain from normalized within-repertoire ranks of inferred template counts. A later analysis computed generation probabilities with a VDJ recombination model fitted to out-of-frame rearrangements, and checked the results against IGoR. In a later analysis, hypergeometric tests were used to score TCR-TCR, TCR-HLA and TCR-CMV co-occurrence, with a repertoire-size bias correction applied to TCR pairs. To estimate false discovery rates, a later analysis permuted the HLA or CMV assignments 20 times. In a later analysis, co-occurring TCRs were grouped using DBSCAN, with TCRdist sequence similarity added in when clustering inside HLA-allele-positive subsets. Co-occurrence clustering excluded repertoires with fewer than 30,000 or more than 120,000 public chains, plus five with anomalous nucleotide sharing. TCRdb took this table from immuneACCESS and kept in-frame rearrangements with V and J called. Such tables lack part of the clones; where checked against another copy, unresolved V genes explain under half of the gap, and the rest is unexplained. V, J and clone size are taken as reported in that table, and D and trimming were inferred from the DNA itself. The sample table holds approximately 150,000 clones, of which less than 9.5% were seen once. The top ten hold approximately 2% of the sample.

In regard to this clone: Its cognate antigen has yet to be identified. No much larger clone is present one base from it, and per-base qualities are unavailable.

The chain is encoded by TRBV5-1 joined to TRBJ2-3; a tentative D call is TRBD2 (6 bases match). This clonotype was sampled from a male donor in good health and CMV-seronegative. The sequenced material came from PBMCs. This receptor has the CDR3 CASSLGGGTDTQYF. The DNA reads as follows: TGCGCCAGCAGCTTGGGGGGGGGCACAGATACGCAGTATTTT.